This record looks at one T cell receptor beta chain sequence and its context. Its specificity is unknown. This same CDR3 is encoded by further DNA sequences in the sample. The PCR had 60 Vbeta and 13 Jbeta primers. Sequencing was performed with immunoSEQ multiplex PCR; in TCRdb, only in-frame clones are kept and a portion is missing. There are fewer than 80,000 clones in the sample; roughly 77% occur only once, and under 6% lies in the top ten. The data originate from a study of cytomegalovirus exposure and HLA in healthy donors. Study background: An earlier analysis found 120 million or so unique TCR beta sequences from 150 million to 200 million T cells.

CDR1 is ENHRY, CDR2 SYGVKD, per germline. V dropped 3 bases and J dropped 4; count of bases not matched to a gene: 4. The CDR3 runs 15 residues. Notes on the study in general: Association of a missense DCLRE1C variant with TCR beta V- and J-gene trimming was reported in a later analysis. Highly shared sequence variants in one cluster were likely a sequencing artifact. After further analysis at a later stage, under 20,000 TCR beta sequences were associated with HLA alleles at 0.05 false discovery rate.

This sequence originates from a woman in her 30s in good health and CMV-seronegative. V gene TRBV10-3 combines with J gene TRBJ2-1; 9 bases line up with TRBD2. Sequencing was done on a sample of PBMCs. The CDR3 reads CAISDSTSGYNEQFF. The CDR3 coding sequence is TGTGCCATCAGTGATAGTACTAGCGGGTACAATGAGCAGTTCTTC.